This T cell receptor (beta chain) was found in a study of shared T cell receptors in the human thymus. TCRdb keeps only in-frame clones here, not all; method: immunoSEQ multiplex PCR. Of more than 550,000 clones in the sample, approximately 89% were seen once. V was clipped by 4 bases and J by 1 base; unmatched bases: 7. Germline CDR1 reads SQVTM; CDR2 reads ANQGSEA. The CDR3 loop spans 17 amino acids. Another study also made use of these data, one on human thymus T cells. In that study: The donors were infants in Finland with congenital heart defects, otherwise immunologically healthy. Corrective cardiac surgery supplied the resected thymus tissue. Apparent bias marked the V and J gene usage of thymic and blood repertoires. There were highly overlapping thymic repertoires among unrelated individuals, as related research reported.

The receptor's source is a boy in the first two years of life with a congenital heart defect. Input material: thymocytes. The rearrangement joins TRBV29-1 to TRBJ2-7, with 16 bases identical to TRBD2. CDR3 DNA: TGCAGCGTTGGACAGGGGACTAGCGGGGGGGTATCCTACGAGCAGTACTTC. Its protein is CSVGQGTSGGVSYEQYF.